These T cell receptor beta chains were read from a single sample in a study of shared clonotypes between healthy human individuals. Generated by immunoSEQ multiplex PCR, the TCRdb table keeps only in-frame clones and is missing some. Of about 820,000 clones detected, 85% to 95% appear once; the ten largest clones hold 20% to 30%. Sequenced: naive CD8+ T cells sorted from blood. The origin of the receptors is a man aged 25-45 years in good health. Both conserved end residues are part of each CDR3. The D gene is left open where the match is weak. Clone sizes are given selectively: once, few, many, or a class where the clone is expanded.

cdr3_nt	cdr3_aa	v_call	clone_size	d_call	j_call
TGTGCCAGCAGTTTCTCTAGCGGGAGTTTCAATGAGCAGTTCTTC	CASSFSSGSFNEQFF	TRBV27	NA	TRBD2	TRBJ2-1
TGTGCCAGCAGCCAGAGGCCGGGACTAGCGGGATCCTACGAGCAGTACTTC	CASSQRPGLAGSYEQYF	TRBV7-9	NA	TRBD2	TRBJ2-7
TGTGCCAGCAGCTCCCCGCAGACTAGCGGGGGGTTACGTCAGCAGTACTTC	CASSSPQTSGGLRQQYF	TRBV5-5	NA	TRBD2	TRBJ2-7
TGTGCCAGCAGTTTAACAGGTTTATCCTACGAGCAGTACTTC	CASSLTGLSYEQYF	TRBV27	NA	NA	TRBJ2-7
TGTGCCAGCAGCTTAGATATGGCAGGAGACAATGAGCAGTTCTTC	CASSLDMAGDNEQFF	TRBV11-2	once	NA	TRBJ2-1
TGTGCCAGCAGCTTAACTAGCGGGAGCGAGCAGTACTTC	CASSLTSGSEQYF	TRBV9	NA	TRBD2	TRBJ2-7
TGCGCCAGCAGCCTCGTTTCAGGAGAGACCTACGAGCAGTACTTC	CASSLVSGETYEQYF	TRBV4-1	NA	NA	TRBJ2-7
TGTGCCAGCAGTTTATTGGCCGAGACAGGGGCTATAGATACGCAGTATTTT	CASSLLAETGAIDTQYF	TRBV27	NA	TRBD1	TRBJ2-3
TGTGCCAGCAGCCCGTTGGACAGGGGCTACACTGAAGCTTTCTTT	CASSPLDRGYTEAFF	TRBV7-9	NA	TRBD1	TRBJ1-1
TGTGCCAGCAGCCCCAGGGGTCACCATGTGAGCTACACCTTC	CASSPRGHHVSYTF	TRBV13	NA	NA	TRBJ1-2
TGTGCCAGCAGCGCCAGGGTTAGTGAGCAGTTCTTC	CASSARVSEQFF	TRBV9	NA	NA	TRBJ2-1
TGTGCCAGCCACTATTCGGGACTAGATGAGCAGTTCTTC	CASHYSGLDEQFF	TRBV7-9	NA	TRBD2	TRBJ2-1
TGTGCCACCAGCAGAGAAGGCGGAACAGGGACTACGCAGTATTTT	CATSREGGTGTTQYF	TRBV15	NA	NA	TRBJ2-3
TGTGCCATCAGTGCGGGGACAGGGGGCACTGGAAACACCATATATTTT	CAISAGTGGTGNTIYF	TRBV10-3	NA	TRBD1	TRBJ1-3
TGTGCCACCACAGGGACTAGCGGGATCTTAGAGCAGTACTTC	CATTGTSGILEQYF	TRBV15	NA	TRBD2	TRBJ2-7
TGTGCCAGCAGTTCCCTGGCCGCCTACAATGAGCAGTTCTTC	CASSSLAAYNEQFF	TRBV28	NA	NA	TRBJ2-1
TGTGCCACCAGCGGTCGACTAGTTATCACTGAGCAGTTCTTC	CATSGRLVITEQFF	TRBV15	NA	NA	TRBJ2-1
TGCGCCAGCAGCCAAGGACGGGAGGCAAGGTCGGGTGAGCAGTTCTTC	CASSQGREARSGEQFF	TRBV4-3	many	TRBD2	TRBJ2-1
TGCAGCACAACAGGTAGTGATACCTACAATGAGCAGTTCTTC	CSTTGSDTYNEQFF	TRBV29-1	NA	NA	TRBJ2-1
TGTGCCAGCAGCCCCACCACTAGCGGGAACTCCTACGAGCAGTACTTC	CASSPTTSGNSYEQYF	TRBV11-2	NA	TRBD2	TRBJ2-7
TGTGCCAGCAGTTTACATTGGGACAGGGGCTCCTACAATGAGCAGTTCTTC	CASSLHWDRGSYNEQFF	TRBV28	NA	TRBD1	TRBJ2-1
TGCAGTGGAGGGGGACATACGGAGACCCAGTACTTC	CSGGGHTETQYF	TRBV29-1	NA	NA	TRBJ2-5
TGCGCCAGCAGCCAAGATTCTAGCGGGAGTGTCACCGGGGAGCTGTTTTTT	CASSQDSSGSVTGELFF	TRBV4-3	NA	TRBD2	TRBJ2-2
TGTGCCACCAGCAGTCCCGGGACAGGGGCCTACGAGCAGTACTTC	CATSSPGTGAYEQYF	TRBV15	NA	TRBD1	TRBJ2-7
TGTGCCAGCAAGGACTTGCAAGAGACCCAGTACTTC	CASKDLQETQYF	TRBV5-6	NA	NA	TRBJ2-5
TGTGCCAGCAGTTGGGACAGGGGGCCAGATACGCAGTATTTT	CASSWDRGPDTQYF	TRBV27	NA	TRBD1	TRBJ2-3
TGTGCCAGCAGAAATGGGGGGGGAAACACTGAAGCTTTCTTT	CASRNGGGNTEAFF	TRBV27	NA	NA	TRBJ1-1
TGTGCCAGCAGCCTGGATGGAAATGAGCAGTTCTTC	CASSLDGNEQFF	TRBV28	NA	NA	TRBJ2-1
TGTGCCAGCAGTACGGTGACAGGGATGCCTGAAGCTTTCTTT	CASSTVTGMPEAFF	TRBV28	NA	TRBD1	TRBJ1-1
TGTGCCAGCAGTTCCCTTACGGAGACTGAAGCTTTCTTT	CASSSLTETEAFF	TRBV6-5	NA	NA	TRBJ1-1
TGTGCCAGCAGCTTGCCAGCCCCGACCCGACGGTATGGCACCGGGGAGCTGTTTTTT	CASSLPAPTRRYGTGELFF	TRBV5-4	NA	NA	TRBJ2-2
TGTGCCAGTAGCGGACTAGCGGTCGGAGGGGCCTACGAGCAGTACTTC	CASSGLAVGGAYEQYF	TRBV19	once	TRBD2	TRBJ2-7
TGCGCCAGCAGCGCCTCAACAGGGATGCTCCGGGAGCAGTACTTC	CASSASTGMLREQYF	TRBV4-1	NA	NA	TRBJ2-7
TGTGCCAGCGCGGCGGAGGTCTTTGGGGATGAAAAACTGTTTTTT	CASAAEVFGDEKLFF	TRBV19	once	NA	TRBJ1-4
TGTGCCTCCGGGGGTAGCAATCAGCCCCAGCATTTT	CASGGSNQPQHF	TRBV7-9	NA	NA	TRBJ1-5
TGCAGCGTCCGGGAAAACTCCTACGAGCAGTACTTC	CSVRENSYEQYF	TRBV29-1	once	NA	TRBJ2-7
TGTGCCATCAGTGCCCGGGACAGGGACGGCGAAAAACTGTTTTTT	CAISARDRDGEKLFF	TRBV10-3	NA	TRBD1	TRBJ1-4
TGTGCCAGTAGTATTGATGTGGGAGGAGGGGCAGATACGCAGTATTTT	CASSIDVGGGADTQYF	TRBV19	NA	NA	TRBJ2-3
TGTGCCAGCAGCTTACGACGAACCAGTGCGGATACGCAGTATTTT	CASSLRRTSADTQYF	TRBV11-2	NA	NA	TRBJ2-3
TGCGCCAGCAGCCCTGGGACAGGGGGCGTACTCTCTGGAAACACCATATATTTT	CASSPGTGGVLSGNTIYF	TRBV4-1	NA	TRBD1	TRBJ1-3
TGTGCCAGTGGGACAGGCAGCTCCTACGAGCAGTACTTC	CASGTGSSYEQYF	TRBV2	NA	TRBD1	TRBJ2-7
TGTGCCAGCCCCGACCCCATCACCGGGGAGCTGTTTTTT	CASPDPITGELFF	TRBV28	once	NA	TRBJ2-2
TGTGCCAGCAGCGTCGAGCGGGAGGGACCCTACAATGAGCAGTTCTTC	CASSVEREGPYNEQFF	TRBV9	NA	TRBD2	TRBJ2-1
TGTGCCAGCAGTGAAAGGGCAGCGGGCAGCTCCTACGAGCAGTACTTC	CASSERAAGSSYEQYF	TRBV6-1	NA	NA	TRBJ2-7
TGTGCCAGCAGTAAAGGCAGTCCCGAATTTAACAATGAGCAGTTCTTC	CASSKGSPEFNNEQFF	TRBV6-6	NA	NA	TRBJ2-1
TGCGCCAGCAGCCCCTCACGGGGGGCAGGTGGCTATGGCTACACCTTC	CASSPSRGAGGYGYTF	TRBV4-3	NA	NA	TRBJ1-2
TGTGCCAGCAGCCAGATAGACGGTAGTTACGAGCAGTACTTC	CASSQIDGSYEQYF	TRBV27	NA	NA	TRBJ2-7
TGTGCCAGCAGTGATAAGGGCGGGATTGGGGAGCTGTTTTTT	CASSDKGGIGELFF	TRBV6-1	NA	NA	TRBJ2-2